Shown below are 23 T cell receptor beta chains from a single sample sequenced in a study of early T cells in non-severe SARS-CoV-2 infection. One entry per CDR3 protein results from TCRdb running MiXCR on the 5' RACE reads. Of approximately 44,000 distinct CDR3 sequences in the sample, more than 9% were seen once. The sample was whole blood. These TCRs come from an adult who was a healthcare worker with PCR-confirmed SARS-CoV-2 infection or an uninfected control (not recorded which).

In its sample, this clonotype was seen a few times. This sequence joins TRBV7-9 and TRBJ1-1; D remains unclear. V shed 5 bases and J shed 6 bases, with 7 bases lying between them. This CDR3 contains 11 residues. Germline V gene lookup returns CDR1 SEHNR and CDR2 FQNEAQ (reference sequence). Here the CDR3 reads CASSRPAEAFF. The CDR3 nucleotides are TGTGCCAGCAGCCGTCCCGCTGAAGCTTTCTTT. Full variable domain (outside the CDR3, taken from reference TRBV7-9 and TRBJ1-1): DTGVSQNPRHKITKRGQNVTFRCDPISEHNRLYWYRQTLGQGPEFLTYFQNEAQLEKSRLLSDRFSAERPKGSFSTLEIQRTEQGDSAMYLCASSRPAEAFFGQGTRLTVV.

The chain carries TRBV5-1 and TRBJ2-1; D unresolved. V lost 4 bases and J lost 0, with 14 bases in between. The CDR3 runs 16 residues. Germline V CDR1 and CDR2: SGHRS, YFSETQ. For the CDR3, the DNA is TGCGCCAGCAGCCTCCCATCAGTGGGCTCCTACAATGAGCAGTTCTTC. Protein sequence: CASSLPSVGSYNEQFF.

This clonotype appeared a few times. The genes are TRBV18 and TRBJ1-1; D is ambiguous. With 1 base removed from V and 0 bases from J, the gap between germline ends came to 12 bases. The CDR3 contains 16 residues. The germline gives CDR1 KGHSH, CDR2 LQKENI. The CDR3 region is CASSPQRLSMNTEAFF. In DNA, the CDR3 is TGTGCCAGCTCACCACAGAGGCTTTCGATGAACACTGAAGCTTTCTTT. The full variable domain, its missing parts supplied by reference TRBV18 and TRBJ1-1, is NAGVMQNPRHLVRRRGQEARLRCSPMKGHSHVYWYRQLPEEGLKFMVYLQKENIIDESGMPKERFSAEFPKEGPSILRIQQVVRGDSAAYFCASSPQRLSMNTEAFFGQGTRLTVV.

V is TRBV9 and J is TRBJ2-2, with D tentatively TRBD1 (7 bases). The CDR3 length is 15 residues. Germline assignment: CDR1 SGDLS and CDR2 YYNGEE. V was pared by 3 bases and J by 6 bases, with 15 bases between. The CDR3 DNA reads TGTGCCAGCAGCGGATACAGGGGAGGTTCCGGGGAGCTGTTTTTT. Amino acid sequence: CASSGYRGGSGELFF.

This clonotype came up a few times. The chain uses TRBV28 and TRBJ1-2; 7 nucleotides line up with TRBD1. The CDR3 runs to 16 residues. CDR1 and CDR2 (germline): MDHEN, SYDVKM. With 6 bases clipped from V and 6 bases from J, the junction kept 16 bases outside the gene matches. In DNA form, the CDR3 reads TGTGCCAGCAGCCCAATCGACAGGGAGATTTGGAATGGCTACACCTTC. This translates into CASSPIDREIWNGYTF.

This clonotype came up many times. The chain carries TRBV30 and TRBJ2-5; D remains ambiguous. Germline lookup yields CDR1 GTSNPN and CDR2 SVGIG (reference sequence). CDR3 size: 18 residues. V was cut by 1 base and J by 2 bases, with 23 bases left in between. The CDR3 region has the DNA TGTGCCTGGAGTGCTGACGGGCCATATAAATCTCGTCAAGAGACCCAGTACTTC. It is translated as CAWSADGPYKSRQETQYF.

V usage is TRBV6-2 or TRBV6-3 and J usage is TRBJ1-5; no firm D call. This CDR3 comprises 13 residues. Germline CDR1 is MNHEY and CDR2 is SVGEGT. Trimming pared 11 bases from V and 0 bases from J, leaving 11 bases between. As DNA, the CDR3 is TGTGCCGGAACGAGGGATAGCAATCAGCCCCAGCATTTT. Its protein product is CAGTRDSNQPQHF.

This chain links TRBV28 with TRBJ2-1; 10 nucleotides line up with TRBD2. Germline V CDR1 and CDR2: MDHEN, SYDVKM. V shed 6 bases, J shed 4 bases, and the junction held 6 bases outside the gene matches. This CDR3 comprises 15 residues. For the CDR3, the DNA is TGTGCCAGCAGATCCCTAGCGGGAGTTTACAATGAGCAGTTCTTC. The encoded protein is CASRSLAGVYNEQFF.

This clonotype has a count of ten or more. V usage is TRBV7-2 and J usage is TRBJ2-3; D ambiguous. Trimming removed 7 bases from V and 0 bases from J, with 11 bases in between. Germline V gene lookup returns CDR1 SGHTA and CDR2 FQGNSA. The CDR3 is 14 amino acids. CDR3 residues: CASNPSSSTDTQYF. In DNA form, the CDR3 reads TGTGCCAGCAACCCGTCTTCTAGCACAGATACGCAGTATTTT.

Turning to this clonotype: At one end, the junction sequence differs from germline, possibly due to a read error. The CDR3 loop reads CASSLGPQKVF. In DNA form, the CDR3 reads TGTGCCAGCAGCCTGGGACCGCAGAAAGTCTTC. This chain links TRBV13 with TRBJ2-1; either TRBD1 or TRBD2 may supply D (5 bases each). CDR1 is PRHDT and CDR2 is FYEKMQ in the germline V gene (reference sequence). This CDR3 has 11 residues. Combining the CDR3 with reference TRBV13 and TRBJ2-1 gives the whole variable domain AAGVIQSPRHLIKEKRETATLKCYPIPRHDTVYWYQQGPGQDPQFLISFYEKMQSDKGSIPDRFSAQQFSDYHSELNMSSLELGDSALYFCASSLGPQKVFGPGTRLTVL.

The chain uses TRBV15 and TRBJ2-1; 11 bases are a match to TRBD2. V shed 0 bases, J shed 0 bases, and the junction held 4 bases outside the gene matches. The CDR3 sequence is 18 residues long. The germline V gene has CDR1 LNHNV and CDR2 YYDKDF (reference sequence). DNA of the CDR3: TGTGCCACCAGCAGAGAACTAGCGGGGGTTAGCTCCTACAATGAGCAGTTCTTC. Protein: CATSRELAGVSSYNEQFF. Looking up the rest from reference TRBV15 and TRBJ2-1 gives the full variable domain: DAMVIQNPRYQVTQFGKPVTLSCSQTLNHNVMYWYQQKSSQAPKLLFHYYDKDFNNEADTPDNFQSRRPNTSFCFLDIRSPGLGDTAMYLCATSRELAGVSSYNEQFFGPGTRLTVL.

This clonotype was seen a few times. The rearrangement uses TRBV9 and TRBJ2-3, with D maybe TRBD2 (6 bases). Per the germline V gene, CDR1 is SGDLS and CDR2 is YYNGEE. V was pared by 2 bases and J by 4 bases, with 14 bases between. This CDR3 is built from 15 residues. CDR3 nucleotides: TGTGCCAGCAGCGTTGACGGGAGAGAGGCAGATACGCAGTATTTT. Translated, it gives CASSVDGREADTQYF. The variable domain in full, completed from reference TRBV9 and TRBJ2-3, reads DSGVTQTPKHLITATGQRVTLRCSPRSGDLSVYWYQQSLDQGLQFLIQYYNGEERAKGNILERFSAQQFPDLHSELNLSSLELGDSALYFCASSVDGREADTQYFGPGTRLTVL.

This clonotype was recorded at least ten times. This chain joins TRBV7-9 and TRBJ2-3, with D hard to call. The CDR3 has 14 amino acids. V shed 4 bases and J shed 2 bases, with 10 bases lying between them. The V gene's germline CDR1 is SEHNR and CDR2 FQNEAQ (reference sequence). CDR3 in amino acids: CASSSNGNTDTQYF. CDR3 bases: TGTGCCAGCAGCTCAAATGGGAACACAGATACGCAGTATTTT.

The chain couples TRBV5-1 to TRBJ2-7; D may be TRBD2 (5 bases). V was shortened by 4 bases and J by 6 bases, with 20 bases between the two germline ends. Germline V lookup: CDR1 SGHRS, CDR2 YFSETQ. This CDR3 comprises 15 residues. Here the CDR3 reads CASSPQEARPREQYF. The DNA for the CDR3 is TGCGCCAGCAGCCCCCAGGAGGCCCGCCCTCGCGAGCAGTACTTC.

The chain couples TRBV28 to TRBJ2-1; no reliable D call. V was clipped by 7 bases and J by 6 bases, with 16 bases between them. Germline CDR1 is MDHEN and CDR2 is SYDVKM. The length of the CDR3 is 14 residues. The CDR3 DNA is TGTGCCAGCATTGGTAGGTCGTTCGGCAATGAGCAGTTCTTC. This sequence encodes CASIGRSFGNEQFF.

This clonotype was observed many times. The V and J genes are TRBV7-3 and TRBJ2-5, with a weak D call TRBD1 (6 bases). Per the germline V gene, CDR1 is SGHTA and CDR2 is FQGTGA. The CDR3 is 15 residues long. Deletions cut 3 bases from V and 4 bases from J, with 15 bases between. Written as DNA, the CDR3 is TGTGCCAGCAGCTTCGCGACAGGCGCCGGAGAGACCCAGTACTTC. Amino acid sequence: CASSFATGAGETQYF. Looking up the rest from reference TRBV7-3 and TRBJ2-5 gives the full variable domain: GAGVSQTPSNKVTEKGKYVELRCDPISGHTALYWYRQSLGQGPEFLIYFQGTGAADDSGLPNDRFFAVRPEGSVSTLKIQRTERGDSAVYLCASSFATGAGETQYFGPGTRLLVL.

The V and J genes are TRBV29-1 and TRBJ1-5; 11 nucleotides match TRBD1. Germline values: CDR1 SQVTM, CDR2 ANQGSEA. CDR3 length: 14 residues. Trimming at V came to 6 bases and at J to 5 bases, leaving 6 bases not matched to a gene. CDR3 coding DNA: TGCAGCGTCCCGGGACAGGGGGTTGATCAGCCCCAGCATTTT. As protein: CSVPGQGVDQPQHF.

This clonotype was observed a handful of times. The chain couples TRBV29-1 to TRBJ2-3, with D possibly being TRBD1 (5 bases). The germline V and J ends were trimmed by 3 bases and 3 bases, with 10 bases remaining between them. The length of the CDR3 is 13 residues. Germline CDR1 and CDR2: SQVTM and ANQGSEA. Here the CDR3 reads CSVENGATDTQYF. CDR3 DNA sequence: TGCAGCGTTGAGAATGGGGCGACAGATACGCAGTATTTT.

Ten or more counts support this clonotype. The rearrangement uses TRBV20-1 and TRBJ2-7; TRBD1 matches 8 bases. The CDR3 spans 15 residues. CDR1 and CDR2 (germline): DFQATT, SNEGSKA (reference sequence). V shed 6 bases and J 0 bases; nucleotides not matched to a gene: 10. In DNA form, the CDR3 reads TGCAGTGCCCCGACCGGGGACAGGTCCTCCTACGAGCAGTACTTC. Its translation: CSAPTGDRSSYEQYF.

At least ten counts were recorded for this clonotype. The junction shows a germline mismatch at one end, possibly a read error. The rearrangement joins TRBV11-2 to TRBJ1-3; tentatively, D is TRBD1 (6 bases). CDR1 SGHAT and CDR2 FQNNGV come from the germline V gene. There are 12 residues in the CDR3. CDR3 amino acids: CASSLAEGGSRF. DNA for the CDR3: TGTGCCAGCAGCTTAGCGGAGGGGGGTTCTCGTTTT. Together with reference TRBV11-2 and TRBJ1-3, the CDR3 gives the full variable domain: EAGVAQSPRYKIIEKRQSVAFWCNPISGHATLYWYQQILGQGPKLLIQFQNNGVVDDSQLPKDRFSAERLKGVDSTLKIQPAKLEDSAVYLCASSLAEGGSRFGEGSWLTVV.

This clonotype was counted many times. V usage is TRBV20-1 and J usage is TRBJ2-1; no firm D call. The CDR3 is made up of 11 amino acids. Germline V lookup: CDR1 DFQATT, CDR2 SNEGSKA (reference sequence). Here the CDR3 reads CSPKSANEQFF. CDR3 nucleotide sequence: TGCAGCCCAAAGTCGGCGAATGAGCAGTTCTTC.

The V gene is TRBV20-1, the J gene TRBJ1-6, with 7 bases matching TRBD1. The CDR3 sequence is 15 residues long. The V segment lost 6 bases and the J segment 4 bases; nucleotides outside the gene matches: 9. The germline V gene has CDR1 DFQATT and CDR2 SNEGSKA (reference sequence). The CDR3 protein is CSATGTADYNSPLHF. CDR3 DNA sequence: TGCAGTGCCACCGGGACAGCCGATTATAATTCACCCCTCCACTTT.

This clonotype was seen ten or more times. CDR3 protein: CASSYNRDGGAGANVLTF. CDR3 coding DNA: TGTGCCAGCAGTTATAACAGGGATGGGGGAGCCGGGGCCAACGTCCTGACTTTC. The chain carries TRBV6-2 or TRBV6-3 and TRBJ2-6; perhaps TRBD1 as D (6 bases). V lost 3 bases, J lost 4 bases, and 19 bases lay in between. The CDR3 length is 18 residues. Germline CDR1 MNHEY, CDR2 SVGEGT.